The clone carrying this T cell receptor beta chain was seen only once. Its antigen is not identified. V was pared by 9 bases and J by 4 bases, with 2 bases of the junction left unmatched. CDR1 and CDR2 (germline): MDHEN, SYDVKM. The CDR3 has 12 residues. Sequencing relied on a cDNA template that was reverse transcribed from extracted RNA. The method was immunoSEQ multiplex PCR; TCRdb's version includes in-frame clones alone and lacks a portion of them. This sample has about 64,000 clones, with approximately 44% found just once. This sample's treatment: oral pan-JAK inhibitor, 5-10 mg twice daily. Individuals with alopecia areata gave both lesional scalp punch biopsies and peripheral blood for collection. The data were obtained in a study of CD8+ T cells in alopecia areata. Study conclusions and caveats: Scalp repertoires also include resident alphabeta T cells from normal skin. Treatment with tofacitinib significantly lowered scalp clonality and reduced expanded CD8+ clones among the top 100.

The gene calls are TRBV28 and TRBJ1-3, with 8 bases matching TRBD1. Sample: CD8+ T cells sorted from blood, taken around week 36, from a patient treated with tofacitinib. The TCR was taken from a human donor with alopecia areata. CDR3 coding DNA: TGTGCCAGTTGGGACAGGGGAAACACCATATATTTT. Translated: CASWDRGNTIYF. The whole variable domain, filled in from reference TRBV28 and TRBJ1-3, reads DVKVTQSSRYLVKRTGEKVFLECVQDMDHENMFWYRQDPGLGLRLIYFSYDVKMKEKGDIPEGYSVSREKKERFSLILESASTNQTSMYLCASWDRGNTIYFGEGSWLTVV.